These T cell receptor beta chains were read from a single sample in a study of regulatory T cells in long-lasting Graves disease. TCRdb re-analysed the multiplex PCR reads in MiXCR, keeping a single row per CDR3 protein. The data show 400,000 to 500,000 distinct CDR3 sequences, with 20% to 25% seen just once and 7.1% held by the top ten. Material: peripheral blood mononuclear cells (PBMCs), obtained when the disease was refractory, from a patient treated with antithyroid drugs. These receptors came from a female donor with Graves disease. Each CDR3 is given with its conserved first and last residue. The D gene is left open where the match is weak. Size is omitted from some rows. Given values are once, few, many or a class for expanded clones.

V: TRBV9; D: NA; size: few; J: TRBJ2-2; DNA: TGTGCCAGCAGCGCTCAACCCGGGGAGCTGTTTTTT; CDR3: CASSAQPGELFF
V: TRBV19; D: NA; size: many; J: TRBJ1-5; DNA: TGTGCCAGTAGTTTCACGGACGCACATAATCAGCCCCAGCATTTT; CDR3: CASSFTDAHNQPQHF
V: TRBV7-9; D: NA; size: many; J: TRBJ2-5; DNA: TGTGCCAGCAGCTTCTCCAACTACCAAGAGACCCAGTACTTC; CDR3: CASSFSNYQETQYF
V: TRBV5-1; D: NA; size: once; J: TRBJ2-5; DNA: TGCGCCAGCAGGATAGGACAAGAGACCCAGTACTTC; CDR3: CASRIGQETQYF
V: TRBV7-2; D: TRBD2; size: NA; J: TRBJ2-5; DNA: TGTGCCAGCAGCGATGGGACTAGCGGGGGGTTCCAAGAGACCCAGTACTTC; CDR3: CASSDGTSGGFQETQYF
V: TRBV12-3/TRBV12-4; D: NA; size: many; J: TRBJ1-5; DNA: TGTGCCAGCGGTCGAAGGGTGAGCAATCAGCCCCAGCATTTT; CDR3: CASGRRVSNQPQHF
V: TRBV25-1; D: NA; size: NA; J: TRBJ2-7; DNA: TGTGCCAGCAGTGAATACGGGGGCCCCTACGAGCAGTACTTC; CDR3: CASSEYGGPYEQYF
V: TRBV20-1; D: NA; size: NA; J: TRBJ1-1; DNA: TGCAGTGCTAGAGAGGGCAGTAGCCCTGAAGCTTTCTTT; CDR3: CSAREGSSPEAFF
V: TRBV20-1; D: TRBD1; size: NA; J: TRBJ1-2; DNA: TGCAGTGCTACTGGACAGGGACCTCCCTATGGCTACACCTTC; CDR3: CSATGQGPPYGYTF
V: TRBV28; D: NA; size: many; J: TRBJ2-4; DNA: TGTGCCAGCAGTTTAGGATCCAAAAACATTCAGTACTTC; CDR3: CASSLGSKNIQYF
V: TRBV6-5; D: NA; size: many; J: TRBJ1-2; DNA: TGTGCCAGCAGTAACTCTGGGGCAGGGACCTATGGCTACACCTTC; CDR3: CASSNSGAGTYGYTF
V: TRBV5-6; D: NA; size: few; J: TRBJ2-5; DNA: TGTGCCAGCAGCTTTGGGGGTTATACGTCCCAGTACTTC; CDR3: CASSFGGYTSQYF
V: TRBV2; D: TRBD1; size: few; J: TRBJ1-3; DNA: TGTGCCAGCGGGACAGGGACTAACACCATATATTTT; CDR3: CASGTGTNTIYF
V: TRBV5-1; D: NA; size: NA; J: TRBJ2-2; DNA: TGCGCCAGCAGCTTGCCCCCCCTAGCAGCGAACACCGGGGAGCTGTTTTTT; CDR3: CASSLPPLAANTGELFF
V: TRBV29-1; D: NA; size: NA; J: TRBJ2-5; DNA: TGCAGCTTCATGACAGTACAAGAGACCCAGTACTTC; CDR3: CSFMTVQETQYF
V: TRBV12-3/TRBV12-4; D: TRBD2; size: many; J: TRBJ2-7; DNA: TGTGCCAGCAGTCCTCGACTAGCGGCAAGCTCCTACGAGCAGTACTTC; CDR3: CASSPRLAASSYEQYF
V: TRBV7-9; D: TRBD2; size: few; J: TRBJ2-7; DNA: TGTGCCCTAGACCCCCGCGGGAGCTACGAGCAGTACTTC; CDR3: CALDPRGSYEQYF
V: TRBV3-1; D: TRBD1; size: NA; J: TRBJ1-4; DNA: TGTGCCAGCAGCCAAGATTTGCAGGGGGTTGGTGAAAAACTGTTTTTT; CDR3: CASSQDLQGVGEKLFF
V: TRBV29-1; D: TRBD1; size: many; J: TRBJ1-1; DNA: TGCAGCGCAAGGACAGGGGTCTACACTGAAGCTTTCTTT; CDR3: CSARTGVYTEAFF
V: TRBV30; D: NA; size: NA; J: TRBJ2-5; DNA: TGTGCCTGGATGTCGTGGGCGGGAGAGACCCAGTACTTC; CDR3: CAWMSWAGETQYF
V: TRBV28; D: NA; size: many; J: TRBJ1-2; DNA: TGTGCCAGCAGTTTCGGGGGTAGTGGTGGCTACACCTTC; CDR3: CASSFGGSGGYTF
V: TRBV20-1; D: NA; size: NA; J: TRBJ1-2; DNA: TGCAGTGCTCCAATCAGGGGAGGAGGGCCTTATGGCTACACCTTC; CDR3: CSAPIRGGGPYGYTF
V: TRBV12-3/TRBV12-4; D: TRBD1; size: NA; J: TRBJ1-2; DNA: TGTGCCAGCACCCAACCGGGACAGGGAAAGGATGGCTACACCTTC; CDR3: CASTQPGQGKDGYTF
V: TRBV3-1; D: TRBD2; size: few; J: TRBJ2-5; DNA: TGTGCCAGCAGCCAACATCGGACTAGCGGGACCCAAGAGACCCAGTACTTC; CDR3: CASSQHRTSGTQETQYF
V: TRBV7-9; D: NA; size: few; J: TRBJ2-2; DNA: TGTGCCAGCAGCTTACCGGGAACTAACACCGGGGAGCTGTTTTTT; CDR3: CASSLPGTNTGELFF
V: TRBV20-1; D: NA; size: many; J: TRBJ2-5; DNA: TGCAGTGCTAGAGACTCGCTAGCCTCGGAGACCCAGTACTTC; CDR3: CSARDSLASETQYF
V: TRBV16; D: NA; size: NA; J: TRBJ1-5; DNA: TGTGCCAGCAGCCCTGACGGGAAAGTTGGGCCCCAGCATTTT; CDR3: CASSPDGKVGPQHF
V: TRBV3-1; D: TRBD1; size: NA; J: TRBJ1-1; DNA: TGTGCCAGCAGCCAAGCCCAGTTCAGGGGGCGGCACACTGAAGCTTTCTTT; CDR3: CASSQAQFRGRHTEAFF
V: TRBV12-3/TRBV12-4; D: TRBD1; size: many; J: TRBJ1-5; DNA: TGTGCCAGCAGGGGACAGGAGGGACAGCCCCAGCATTTT; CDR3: CASRGQEGQPQHF
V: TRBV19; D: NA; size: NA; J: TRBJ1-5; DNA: TGTGCCAGTAGTTCACAGGGTCGCAATCAGCCCCAGCATTTT; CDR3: CASSSQGRNQPQHF
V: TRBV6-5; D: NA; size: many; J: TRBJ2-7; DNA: TGTGCCAGCAGTTACGCGGGCGGCTCCTACGAGCAGTACTTC; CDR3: CASSYAGGSYEQYF
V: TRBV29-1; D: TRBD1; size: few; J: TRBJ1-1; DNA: TGCAGCGTTGAGGCAGGGGGTATGGAAACTGAAGCTTTCTTT; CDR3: CSVEAGGMETEAFF
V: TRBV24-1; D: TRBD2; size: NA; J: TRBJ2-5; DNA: TGTACCACCAGTGATCCGACTAGCGGACAAGAGACCCAGTACTTC; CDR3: CTTSDPTSGQETQYF
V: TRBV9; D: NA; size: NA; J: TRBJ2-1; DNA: TGTGCCAGCAGCCCCGGAGGGGACAATGAGCAGTTCTTC; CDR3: CASSPGGDNEQFF
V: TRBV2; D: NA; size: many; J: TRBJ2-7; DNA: TGTGCCAGCACCGGGCAGGGAGAGCAGTACTTC; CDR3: CASTGQGEQYF
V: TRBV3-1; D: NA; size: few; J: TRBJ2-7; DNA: TGTGCCAGCGAAGGGACCTCCAACGAGCAGTACTTC; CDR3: CASEGTSNEQYF
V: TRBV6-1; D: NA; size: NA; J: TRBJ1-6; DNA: TGTGCCACCAAGACAGGATATAATTCACCCCTCCACTTT; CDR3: CATKTGYNSPLHF
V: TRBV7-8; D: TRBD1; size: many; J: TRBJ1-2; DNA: TGTGCCAGCAGCTTACCCGCAGGACAGGGAAACTATGGCTACACCTTC; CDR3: CASSLPAGQGNYGYTF
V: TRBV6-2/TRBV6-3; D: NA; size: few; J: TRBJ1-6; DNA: TGTGCCGGCAGGGGCGCCTATAATTCACCCCTCCACTTT; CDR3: CAGRGAYNSPLHF
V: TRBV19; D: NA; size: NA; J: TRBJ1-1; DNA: TGTGCCAGTAAGACACCCGGGGGATCTGAAGCTTTCTTT; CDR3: CASKTPGGSEAFF
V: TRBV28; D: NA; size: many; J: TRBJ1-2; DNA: TGTGCCAGCAGTTTATCGGAGACGTTCTATGGCTACACCTTC; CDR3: CASSLSETFYGYTF
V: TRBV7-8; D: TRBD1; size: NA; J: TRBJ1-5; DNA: TGTGCCAGCAGCTTTGGGACAGCACTCGCTCCGCAGCCCCAGCATTTT; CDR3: CASSFGTALAPQPQHF